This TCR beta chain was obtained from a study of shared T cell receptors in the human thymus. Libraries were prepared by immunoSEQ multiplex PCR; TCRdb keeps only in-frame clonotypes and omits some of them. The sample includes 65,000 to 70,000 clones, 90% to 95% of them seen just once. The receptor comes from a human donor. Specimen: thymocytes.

The CDR3 protein is CASSPGTVNTEAFF. The CDR3, as DNA: TGTGCCAGCAGCCCCGGGACAGTGAACACTGAAGCTTTCTTT. The J gene is TRBJ1-1, the V gene TRBV6-5, with TRBD1 identical over 7 bases. Germline V gene data show CDR1 as MNHEY and CDR2 as SVGAGI. The CDR3 has 14 amino acids. Losses at the gene ends were 6 bases for V and 0 bases for J; bases not matched to a gene: 4.